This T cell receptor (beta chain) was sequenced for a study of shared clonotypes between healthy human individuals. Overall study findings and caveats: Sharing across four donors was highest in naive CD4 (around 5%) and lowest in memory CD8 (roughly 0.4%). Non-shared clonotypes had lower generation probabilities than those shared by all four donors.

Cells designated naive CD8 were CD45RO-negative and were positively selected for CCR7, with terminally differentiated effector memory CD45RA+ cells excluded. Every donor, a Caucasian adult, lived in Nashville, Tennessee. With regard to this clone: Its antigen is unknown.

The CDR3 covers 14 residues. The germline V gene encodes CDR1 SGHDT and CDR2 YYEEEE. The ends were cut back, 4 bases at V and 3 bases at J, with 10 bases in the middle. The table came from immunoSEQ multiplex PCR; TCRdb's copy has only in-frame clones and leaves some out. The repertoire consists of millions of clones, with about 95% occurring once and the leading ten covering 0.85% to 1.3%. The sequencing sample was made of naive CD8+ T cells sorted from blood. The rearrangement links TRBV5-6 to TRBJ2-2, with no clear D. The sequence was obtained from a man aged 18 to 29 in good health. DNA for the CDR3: TGTGCCAGCAGCCCCGGCGGACACACCGGGGAGCTGTTTTTT. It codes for CASSPGGHTGELFF.